The 18 T cell receptor beta chains given below trace back to one sample, sequenced in a study of blood T cell repertoires in COVID-19. The protocol was immunoSEQ multiplex PCR, while the TCRdb copy is restricted to in-frame clones and leaves out a portion. The sample lists over 35,000 clones; roughly nine tenths were seen once. Sequencing input: peripheral blood. The receptors were sampled from a young woman in a cohort sampled during active COVID-19.

V gene TRBV11-3 combines with J gene TRBJ1-1; 9 nucleotides match TRBD1. The CDR3 extends over 13 amino acids. Germline CDR1 reads SGHNT; CDR2 reads YENEEA. The ends lost 8 bases at V and 5 bases at J; junction bases unmatched: 6. The CDR3 sequence is CASAYRGRTEAFF. DNA for the CDR3: TGTGCCAGCGCGTACAGGGGGCGAACTGAAGCTTTCTTT.

In this sample, this clone turned up once. The genes are TRBV5-1 and TRBJ1-4; D gene ambiguous. V was shortened by 6 bases and J by 6 bases, with 12 bases between the two germline ends. Germline assignment: CDR1 SGHRS and CDR2 YFSETQ. This CDR3 is 13 amino acids long. The CDR3 is CASMSGRDEKLFF. In DNA, the CDR3 is TGCGCCAGCATGTCGGGTCGTGATGAAAAACTGTTTTTT.

The chain couples TRBV28 to TRBJ2-7; 8 bases align to TRBD1. V lost 7 bases and J lost 2; bases outside the gene matches: 13. The germline CDR1 and CDR2 sequences are MDHEN and SYDVKM. This CDR3 is 16 amino acids long. The CDR3 sequence is CASTSSRTGLTYEQYF. CDR3 in DNA: TGTGCCAGCACCAGCTCCCGGACAGGGCTAACCTACGAGCAGTACTTC. The whole variable domain, filled in from reference TRBV28 and TRBJ2-7, reads DVKVTQSSRYLVKRTGEKVFLECVQDMDHENMFWYRQDPGLGLRLIYFSYDVKMKEKGDIPEGYSVSREKKERFSLILESASTNQTSMYLCASTSSRTGLTYEQYFGPGTRLTVT.

On this clone itself: Compared with germline, one end of the junction differs, possibly owing to a read error. V and J are TRBV18 and TRBJ1-1; D is ambiguous. CDR1 and CDR2 (germline): KGHSH, LQKENI. The CDR3 runs 12 residues. CDR3 in amino acids: CASSPGQARTTF. The CDR3 bases are TGTGCCAGCTCACCAGGGCAGGCCAGAACCACCTTT.

The gene calls are TRBV19 and TRBJ2-7; 8 nucleotides agree with TRBD2. The CDR3 runs to 16 residues. V trimming: 2 bases; J trimming: 2 bases; junction bases outside the gene matches: 8. In germline, CDR1 is LNHDA, CDR2 SQIVND (reference sequence). CDR3 in amino acids: CASSIRAGGLAYEQYF. The CDR3 nucleotides are TGTGCCAGTAGTATACGGGCGGGGGGATTAGCCTACGAGCAGTACTTC. Supplemented by reference TRBV19 and TRBJ2-7, the full variable domain reads DGGITQSPKYLFRKEGQNVTLSCEQNLNHDAMYWYRQDPGQGLRLIYYSQIVNDFQKGDIAEGYSVSREKKESFPLTVTSAQKNPTAFYLCASSIRAGGLAYEQYFGPGTRLTVT.

This chain uses TRBV11-2 with TRBJ2-3, with 8 bases matching TRBD1. Germline V gene sequence: CDR1 SGHAT, CDR2 FQNNGV. V dropped 3 bases and J dropped 4; count of bases not matched to a gene: 3. CDR3 length: 14 residues. The CDR3 bases are TGTGCCAGCAGCTTCCGGGACAGGTCAGATACGCAGTATTTT. Residues: CASSFRDRSDTQYF.

The chain joins TRBV19 to TRBJ1-1, with 10 bases identical to TRBD1. Germline V lookup: CDR1 LNHDA, CDR2 SQIVND (reference sequence). Unmatched junction bases numbered 8, after V lost 3 bases and J lost 4 bases. The CDR3 is 16 amino acids. CDR3 DNA: TGTGCCAGTAGTATTTTCGGGACAGGGGCTGGCACTGAAGCTTTCTTT. Its translation: CASSIFGTGAGTEAFF.

On this clone: A junction end diverges from the germline sequence, so it may reflect a read error. The rearrangement joins TRBV3-1 (or the pseudogene TRBV3-2) to TRBJ2-7; TRBD1 matches 7 bases. CDR1 LGHDT and CDR2 YNNKEL come from the germline V gene (reference sequence). CDR3 length: 15 amino acids. CDR3 nucleotide sequence: TGTGCCAGCAGTCAAGGGGGACAGCGCTCCTACGAGCAGTACTTC. Translating it yields CASSQGGQRSYEQYF.

The chain recombines TRBV28 with TRBJ1-1, with TRBD1 as a possible D gene (6 bases). V lost 6 bases to trimming and J lost 7 bases, with 9 bases between them. Germline V CDR1 and CDR2: MDHEN, SYDVKM. CDR3 length equals 11 residues. In nucleotides, the CDR3 is TGTGCCAGCAGCATCAGGGGTGAAGCTTTCTTT. Translated: CASSIRGEAFF. The full variable domain, with the rest looked up from reference TRBV28 and TRBJ1-1, is DVKVTQSSRYLVKRTGEKVFLECVQDMDHENMFWYRQDPGLGLRLIYFSYDVKMKEKGDIPEGYSVSREKKERFSLILESASTNQTSMYLCASSIRGEAFFGQGTRLTVV.

The V call is TRBV4-3, the J call TRBJ1-1, with D maybe TRBD1 (5 bases). This CDR3 has 14 residues. The V gene lost 0 bases and the J gene lost 4 bases, with 9 bases spanning the gap. The germline CDR1 and CDR2 sequences are LGHNA and YSLEER. The CDR3 DNA is TGCGCCAGCAGCCAAGACAGGGATGTCACTGAAGCTTTCTTT. Protein product: CASSQDRDVTEAFF.

The gene calls are TRBV6-5 and TRBJ1-1, with D unresolved. V gave up 5 bases and J gave up 1 base, with 8 bases separating them. Germline V CDR1 and CDR2: MNHEY, SVGAGI. This CDR3 has 13 residues. CDR3 residues: CASSRTANTEAFF. The DNA of the CDR3 is TGTGCCAGCAGTAGAACAGCGAACACTGAAGCTTTCTTT.

This chain links TRBV30 with TRBJ2-5; D ambiguous. Germline V lookup: CDR1 GTSNPN, CDR2 SVGIG (reference sequence). The CDR3 runs to 12 residues. Trimming pared 5 bases from V and 4 bases from J, leaving 11 bases between. The CDR3 here is CAWSFAGETQYF. CDR3 coding DNA: TGTGCCTGGTCGTTTGCAGGAGAGACCCAGTACTTC.

The chain links TRBV5-5 to TRBJ1-3; weak D call: TRBD1 (6 bases). This CDR3 has 15 amino acids. Trimming shortened V by 6 bases and J by 1 base, and 14 bases separated the two germline ends. In germline, CDR1 is SGHKS, CDR2 YYEKEE (reference sequence). CDR3: CASTLEGVSGNTIYF. CDR3 DNA: TGTGCCAGCACCCTTGAGGGGGTGTCTGGAAACACCATATATTTT. The full variable domain, its missing parts supplied by reference TRBV5-5 and TRBJ1-3, is DAGVTQSPTHLIKTRGQQVTLRCSPISGHKSVSWYQQVLGQGPQFIFQYYEKEERGRGNFPDRFSARQFPNYSSELNVNALLLGDSALYLCASTLEGVSGNTIYFGEGSWLTVV.

V and J are TRBV7-2 and TRBJ2-3; weak D call: TRBD2 (7 bases). Between the trimmed V and J ends, which lost 4 bases and 0 bases, there was a span of 8 bases. The CDR3 is 14 amino acids. Germline assignment: CDR1 SGHTA and CDR2 FQGNSA. The chain's CDR3 is CASSWGGSTDTQYF. CDR3 nucleotide sequence: TGTGCCAGCAGCTGGGGGGGCAGCACAGATACGCAGTATTTT.

This clone has just one count. The rearrangement joins TRBV24-1 to TRBJ1-2; the D gene is possibly TRBD1 (6 bases). The CDR3 covers 16 residues. V gave up 4 bases and J gave up 3 bases, with 17 bases separating them. Per the germline V gene, CDR1 is KGHDR and CDR2 is SFDVKD. The CDR3 sequence: CATSDAGQTAHYGYTF. DNA for the CDR3: TGTGCCACCAGTGACGCAGGACAGACCGCTCACTATGGCTACACCTTC.

This rearrangement joins TRBV20-1 to TRBJ1-2; D call uncertain. This CDR3 is 12 amino acids long. Trimming cost V 3 bases and J 4 bases, with 9 bases left between them. Per the germline V gene, CDR1 is DFQATT and CDR2 is SNEGSKA (reference sequence). The CDR3 DNA sequence: TGCAGTGCTAGTCTCAGTGGCTATGGCTACACCTTC. This sequence encodes CSASLSGYGYTF.

This sequence joins TRBV24-1 and TRBJ1-2; 9 bases fit TRBD1. This CDR3 contains 16 residues. CDR1 and CDR2 from the germline V gene are KGHDR and SFDVKD. V shed 7 bases, J shed 1 base, and the junction held 9 bases outside the gene matches. CDR3 bases: TGTGCCACCAGCCTCGGGACAGGGAATTTTAACTATGGCTACACCTTC. Translation: CATSLGTGNFNYGYTF.

V gene TRBV6-5 combines with J gene TRBJ1-6; tentatively, D is TRBD1 (6 bases). The germline gives CDR1 MNHEY, CDR2 SVGAGI. The CDR3 sequence is 15 residues long. V shed 4 bases and J shed 4 bases, with 11 bases lying between them. Here the CDR3 reads CASSSTGSYNSPLHF. The CDR3 DNA reads as TGTGCCAGCAGTTCTACAGGGTCATATAATTCACCCCTCCACTTT.